These 26 T cell receptor beta chains were sequenced from one sample in a study of blood T cell repertoires in COVID-19. The assay was immunoSEQ multiplex PCR, and TCRdb's table has in-frame clones only and misses some. Seen here are about 260,000 clones, approximately 83% observed once, and the top ten hold 13%. The sequencing sample was made of peripheral blood. These receptor sequences come from a human donor in a cohort sampled during active COVID-19.

This clone was recorded only once. The chain is built from TRBV9 and TRBJ1-2; TRBD1 agrees at 7 bases. The V and J ends lost 5 bases and 0 bases, in that order; junction bases with no gene match: 13. The CDR3 totals 17 residues. In germline, CDR1 is SGDLS, CDR2 YYNGEE. This chain's CDR3 is CASRNRDSGSSNYGYTF. The CDR3 DNA is TGTGCCAGCAGAAACCGGGACAGCGGTTCTTCTAACTATGGCTACACCTTC.

A single count supports this clone. The V and J genes are TRBV10-3 and TRBJ2-1; 14 bases align to TRBD2. Germline V gene lookup returns CDR1 ENHRY and CDR2 SYGVKD. This CDR3 is built from 15 residues. V was clipped by 4 bases and J by 8 bases; unmatched bases: 4. DNA of the CDR3: TGTGCCATCAGTGCCGGGACTAGCGGGAGTTATGAGCAGTTCTTC. It encodes CAISAGTSGSYEQFF.

The chain recombines TRBV18 with TRBJ1-1; D is uncertain. Germline CDR1 KGHSH, CDR2 LQKENI. CDR3 size: 13 residues. Trimming took 1 base from V and 8 from J, leaving 11 bases between them. The CDR3: CASSPLSGGEAFF. For the CDR3, the DNA is TGTGCCAGCTCACCACTCTCTGGAGGGGAAGCTTTCTTT.

Turning to this clone: This specimen includes other DNA sequences encoding the same CDR3. The chain is built from TRBV29-1 and TRBJ1-5; D is possibly TRBD1 (5 bases). The CDR3 is 13 residues long. Between the trimmed V and J ends, which lost 4 bases and 7 bases, there was a span of 14 bases. Germline V lookup: CDR1 SQVTM, CDR2 ANQGSEA. CDR3 sequence reads: CSVGGQGGQPQHF. The CDR3 DNA follows: TGCAGCGTTGGCGGTCAGGGAGGGCAGCCCCAGCATTTT.

The genes are TRBV28 and TRBJ2-7, with 7 bases fitting TRBD1. The CDR3 is made up of 13 amino acids. The J segment lost 4 bases and the V segment lost 1 base, leaving 1 base of the junction unmatched. Germline CDR1 MDHEN, CDR2 SYDVKM. The CDR3 is CASSLSTGYEQYF. The CDR3 nucleotides are TGTGCCAGCAGTTTATCGACAGGGTACGAGCAGTACTTC.

This chain uses TRBV18 with TRBJ2-5; TRBD1 might be the D (6 bases). Germline V gene sequence: CDR1 KGHSH, CDR2 LQKENI. The CDR3 totals 14 residues. The V gene lost 3 bases and the J gene lost 3 bases, with 11 bases spanning the gap. For the CDR3, the DNA is TGTGCCAGCTCACCTTCTTACAGGGAAGAGACCCAGTACTTC. It encodes CASSPSYREETQYF. Using reference TRBV18 and TRBJ2-5 for the parts outside the CDR3, the full variable domain is NAGVMQNPRHLVRRRGQEARLRCSPMKGHSHVYWYRQLPEEGLKFMVYLQKENIIDESGMPKERFSAEFPKEGPSILRIQQVVRGDSAAYFCASSPSYREETQYFGPGTRLLVL.

As regards this clone: The identical CDR3 is also encoded by other nucleotide sequences in the sample. This rearrangement joins TRBV6-1 to TRBJ1-2, with 7 bases matching TRBD1. The CDR3 runs 13 residues. Per the germline V gene, CDR1 is MNHNS and CDR2 is SASEGT. V shed 2 bases, J shed 8 bases, and the junction held 5 bases outside the gene matches. The CDR3: CASSELQGNGYTF. The CDR3 DNA reads TGTGCCAGCAGTGAATTACAGGGGAACGGCTACACCTTC.

The chain uses TRBV18 and TRBJ1-5; perhaps TRBD1 as D (5 bases). Deletions cut 5 bases from V and 0 bases from J, with 14 bases between. The germline gives CDR1 KGHSH, CDR2 LQKENI. There are 16 residues in the CDR3. The CDR3 DNA is TGTGCCAGCTCAAAGGGGAACCTTAATAGCAATCAGCCCCAGCATTTT. The encoded protein is CASSKGNLNSNQPQHF.

V gene TRBV28 combines with J gene TRBJ1-5; tentative D call: TRBD1 (5 bases). V shed 6 bases and J shed 4 bases, with 16 bases lying between them. Per the germline V gene, CDR1 is MDHEN and CDR2 is SYDVKM. The CDR3 length is 15 residues. Written as DNA, the CDR3 is TGTGCCAGCAGCTCGGCAGGGCCACGGAATCAGCCCCAGCATTTT. The encoded protein is CASSSAGPRNQPQHF.

In DNA form, the CDR3 reads TGTGCCAGCAGTGAAGGAGGAGTCCGGGAGACCCAGTACTTC. Translated, it gives CASSEGGVRETQYF. V and J are TRBV6-1 and TRBJ2-5; no clear D gene. V dropped 1 base and J dropped 5 bases, with 11 bases sitting between them. The CDR3 length is 14 residues. CDR1 is MNHNS and CDR2 is SASEGT in the germline V gene.

The chain combines TRBV6-1 with TRBJ1-2, with a possible D match to TRBD1 (6 bases). CDR3 length: 16 residues. Germline V gene lookup returns CDR1 MNHNS and CDR2 SASEGT. V was shortened by 2 bases and J by 8 bases, with 21 bases between the two germline ends. CDR3 nucleotides: TGTGCCAGCAGTGAAAACAGGGCGCAGTGGTTTAGGGGCTACACCTTC. Protein sequence: CASSENRAQWFRGYTF.

The chain joins TRBV7-2 to TRBJ1-6; D unclear. This CDR3 is 16 amino acids long. The germline V gene has CDR1 SGHTA and CDR2 FQGNSA. Trimming removed 1 base from V and 7 bases from J, with 14 bases in between. CDR3 sequence reads: CASSLGIHGSNSPLHF. As DNA, the CDR3 is TGTGCCAGCAGCTTAGGGATTCACGGGTCAAATTCACCCCTCCACTTT. The full variable domain, rest sourced from reference TRBV7-2 and TRBJ1-6, is GAGVSQSPSNKVTEKGKDVELRCDPISGHTALYWYRQSLGQGLEFLIYFQGNSAPDKSGLPSDRFSAERTGGSVSTLTIQRTQQEDSAVYLCASSLGIHGSNSPLHFGNGTRLTVT.

This rearrangement joins TRBV18 to TRBJ2-7, with 9 bases that match TRBD2. The CDR3 is made up of 16 amino acids. Germline trimming cut 6 bases from V and 1 base from J; bases unmatched to any gene: 10. CDR1 and CDR2 (germline): KGHSH, LQKENI. CDR3: CASSPFSGRGSYEQYF. The DNA for the CDR3 is TGTGCCAGCTCTCCGTTTAGCGGGAGAGGATCCTACGAGCAGTACTTC. The variable domain in full, completed from reference TRBV18 and TRBJ2-7, reads NAGVMQNPRHLVRRRGQEARLRCSPMKGHSHVYWYRQLPEEGLKFMVYLQKENIIDESGMPKERFSAEFPKEGPSILRIQQVVRGDSAAYFCASSPFSGRGSYEQYFGPGTRLTVT.

The chain carries TRBV5-1 and TRBJ2-7; D might be TRBD1 (5 bases). Germline CDR1 SGHRS, CDR2 YFSETQ. V was pared by 7 bases and J by 0 bases, with 8 bases between. The CDR3 runs to 12 residues. In nucleotides, the CDR3 is TGCGCCAGCGGGGCGAACTCCTACGAGCAGTACTTC. This encodes CASGANSYEQYF.

The chain has TRBV18 and TRBJ2-1; D uncertain. The CDR3 totals 13 residues. Per the germline V gene, CDR1 is KGHSH and CDR2 is LQKENI. V was trimmed by 3 bases and J by 7 bases, leaving 10 bases between them. The CDR3 spells CASSPSRVNEQFF. The CDR3 DNA reads TGTGCCAGCTCACCGAGCCGGGTAAATGAGCAGTTCTTC.

V gene TRBV24-1 combines with J gene TRBJ1-2; possibly TRBD1 for D (6 bases). Trimming left V 7 bases short and J 5 bases short, with 19 bases between. This CDR3 has 15 amino acids. Looked up from germline, CDR1 is KGHDR and CDR2 is SFDVKD. CDR3 sequence: CATRSSRRGGYGYTF. For the CDR3, the DNA is TGTGCCACCAGATCATCTCGAAGGGGGGGATATGGCTACACCTTC.

V gene TRBV27 combines with J gene TRBJ2-3; 8 bases map to TRBD1. Germline V lookup: CDR1 MNHEY, CDR2 SMNVEV (reference sequence). The CDR3 has 10 residues. CDR3 sequence reads: CPTGADTQYF. For the CDR3, the DNA is TGTCCGACAGGGGCAGATACGCAGTATTTT.

This clone has just one count. This sequence joins TRBV7-6 and TRBJ2-1; TRBD2 aligns across 11 bases. This CDR3 spans 17 amino acids. In germline, CDR1 is SGHVS, CDR2 FNYEAQ. Trimming cost V 5 bases and J 7 bases; bases outside gene matches: 13. CDR3 nucleotides: TGTGCCAGCAGCCTGACTAGCGGGGTAGGGGGAATTAATGAGCAGTTCTTC. Its protein product is CASSLTSGVGGINEQFF.

The rearrangement uses TRBV15 and TRBJ2-3; maybe TRBD2 (5 bases). The germline V and J ends were trimmed by 6 bases and 2 bases, with 15 bases remaining between them. The germline V gene has CDR1 LNHNV and CDR2 YYDKDF (reference sequence). This CDR3 region has 15 residues. The CDR3: CATSKRAGTTDTQYF. The CDR3 DNA sequence: TGTGCCACCAGTAAGAGGGCCGGAACCACAGATACGCAGTATTTT.

The genes are TRBV30 and TRBJ2-3; 11 bases align to TRBD2. The CDR3 has 17 residues. Germline V gene sequence: CDR1 GTSNPN, CDR2 SVGIG (reference sequence). J was trimmed by 0 bases and V by 3 bases; bases with no gene match: 8. CDR3 region: CAWSLARTSGSTDTQYF. The CDR3 DNA follows: TGTGCCTGGAGCCTCGCGCGGACTAGCGGGAGCACAGATACGCAGTATTTT.

The genes are TRBV16 and TRBJ1-6; tentatively, D is TRBD1 (5 bases). This CDR3 contains 15 residues. Germline CDR1 KGHSY, CDR2 FQNENV. V dropped 6 bases and J dropped 10 bases, with 19 bases sitting between them. In DNA form, the CDR3 reads TGTGCCAGCAGACGTCCGGGAGACAGTAACTCACCCCTCCACTTT. Its protein is CASRRPGDSNSPLHF.

This clone occurred a few times. The chain is built from TRBV7-9 and TRBJ1-6; D is uncertain. CDR3 length: 15 amino acids. Germline values: CDR1 SEHNR, CDR2 FQNEAQ (reference sequence). V was trimmed by 4 bases and J by 10 bases, leaving 17 bases between them. The DNA for the CDR3 is TGTGCCAGCAGCTCCGACAACGGGATCGCGTCACCCCTCCACTTT. Residues: CASSSDNGIASPLHF.

DNA for the CDR3: TGTGCCAGCAGCCAAGTGTGGAAGGGGTTAGATACGCAGTATTTT. Translation: CASSQVWKGLDTQYF. V gene TRBV3-1 (or the pseudogene TRBV3-2) combines with J gene TRBJ2-3; perhaps TRBD1 as D (5 bases). Trimming stripped 1 base from V and 5 bases from J, with 13 bases between. This CDR3 region has 15 residues. Germline CDR1 LGHDT, CDR2 YNNKEL (reference sequence).

CDR3 sequence (DNA): TGCGCCAGCAGTCCAGCGGGAGCGGCAGATACGCAGTATTTT. It yields the protein CASSPAGAADTQYF. This chain links TRBV10-1 with TRBJ2-3; 8 nucleotides agree with TRBD2. This CDR3 has 14 amino acids. Germline trimming cut 5 bases from V and 4 bases from J; bases unmatched to any gene: 5. In germline, CDR1 is WNHNN, CDR2 SYGVQD (reference sequence).

The chain couples TRBV29-1 to TRBJ2-1, with D possibly matching TRBD2 (5 bases). Germline lookup yields CDR1 SQVTM and CDR2 ANQGSEA. V lost 6 bases, J lost 7 bases, and 13 bases lay in between. The CDR3 is 12 residues long. CDR3 loop: CSVLSEKNEQFF. The CDR3 coding sequence is TGCAGCGTACTTAGCGAGAAGAATGAGCAGTTCTTC.

The chain links TRBV6-6 to TRBJ2-1; 12 bases align to TRBD1. The CDR3 sequence is 19 residues long. The germline CDR1 and CDR2 sequences are MNHNY and SVGAGI (reference sequence). V lost 5 bases to trimming and J lost 7 bases; unmatched junction nucleotides: 18. CDR3 bases: TGTGCCAGCAGTCCCGGGACAGGGGGCGAGCCCCTATTTTTTAATGAGCAGTTCTTC. It codes for CASSPGTGGEPLFFNEQFF.